This T cell receptor beta chain was obtained from a study of shared T cell receptors in the human thymus (dated by TCRdb to the early 2020s). Broadly, across the study: The study investigated the way shared, self-reactive T-cell receptor alpha chains are produced in the human thymus.

Compared with germline, V lacks 1 base and J lacks 4 bases; bases without a gene match: 2. CDR1 and CDR2 (SGHTA, FQGNSA) derive from the germline V gene. Its CDR3 holds 15 amino acids, cysteine through phenylalanine. Only the CDR3 portion is preserved as DNA: 45 bases, with reading frame beginning at the first base. Library prep was done by the immunoSEQ multiplex PCR assay. The immuneACCESS repertoire file appears here via TCRdb, limited to in-frame rearrangements. These files lack a portion of the clones; in checked studies, under half of the deficit traces to unresolved V genes, and the cause of the others is not known. A total of some 640,000 clones appear in this sample, more than 75% of them only once. The ten largest make up roughly 0.0087% of the sample. Notes on this clone: It lacks a known antigen. The record has no base qualities; no much larger clone is one base away.

These data are also associated with another study on human thymus T cells. The second investigation adds: In Finland, the donors were immunologically healthy infants who were having open corrective cardiac surgery for congenital heart defects. Thymus tissue was collected as surgical resects that were removed during corrective cardiac surgery. Usage of V and J gene segments appeared to be biased in both the thymic and the peripheral blood repertoires. The related research found that thymic TCR repertoires overlapped highly between unrelated individuals. The study characterized TCR alpha and beta repertoires from seven to nine infant thymus samples and a few related peripheral blood samples. Donor ages ranged from about 7 to 250 days, and the cohort comprised over five male and a couple of female infants. After being mechanically released from the tissue, thymocytes were kept at -70 degrees C in pellets of about 9-34 million cells. A QIAsymphony instrument was used to extract genomic DNA from the frozen cell pellets. The immunoSEQ multiplex PCR assay was used to amplify the TCRB and TCRAD loci from a standardized amount of quality-controlled genomic DNA. The V(D)J region was spanned by amplicons of a length sufficient to cover the CDR3 and to identify V and J genes. The commercial immunoSEQ service was used to sequence amplicons on an Illumina platform. Primer bias and sequencing errors were corrected as previously described, and TCRAD and TCRB were defined on the basis of the IMGT database. Repertoires were analysed with immunoSEQ Analyzer 3.0 and VDJTools, covering basic statistics, V/J segment usage, diversity estimates, rarefaction and pairwise overlap. Chao1, ChaoE, Efron-Thisted, Shannon and inverse Simpson indices were used to estimate diversity, which was also estimated on datasets down-sampled to the smallest sample. For repertoire overlap, CDR3 nucleotide sequence, V gene and J gene had to match strictly, and clustering was done by Jaccard-based multidimensional scaling. On average, about 730,000 unique TCRB clonotypes were obtained from thymus samples, compared with 70,000 to 100,000 from blood samples.

The source material was thymocytes. The chain is assembled from TRBV7-2 and TRBJ1-2; 11 bases in the middle match TRBD1. The sequence was obtained from a boy younger than two with a congenital heart defect. Donor details come from another sample of the same person, matched by shared clones. The DNA is TGTGCCAGCAGCTTAGGGACAGGGGGCGGCTATGGCTACACCTTC. This sequence encodes CASSLGTGGGYGYTF. Beyond the CDR3, the reference TRBV7-2 and TRBJ1-2 genes provide the residues; the full variable domain reads: GAGVSQSPSNKVTEKGKDVELRCDPISGHTALYWYRQSLGQGLEFLIYFQGNSAPDKSGLPSDRFSAERTGGSVSTLTIQRTQQEDSAVYLCASSLGTGGGYGYTFGSGTRLTVV.